This T cell receptor (beta chain) was documented in a study of blood T cell repertoires in COVID-19. Those enrolled, adults aged roughly 18 to 95 years, came from about 24 US areas. In the original processing: Quantification of nucleated cells was approximated via reference gene primer amplification. The method was immunoSEQ multiplex PCR; TCRdb's version includes in-frame clones alone and lacks a portion of them. Clone size and the V and J calls come from that table; the DNA yielded D and trimming. The sample carries 200,000 or so clones, over 70% recorded once. CDR3 length: 13 residues. Germline CDR1 and CDR2: KGHSH and LQKENI. The V end lost 4 bases, the J end lost 1 base, and 7 bases lay between the germline ends.

The receptor was isolated from a woman aged 25-40 years who had been exposed to COVID-19. The chain uses TRBV18 and TRBJ1-1, with D hard to call. The source material was PBMCs or T cells enriched from blood (not recorded which). The CDR3 bases are TGTGCCAGCTCACTGGCGGAGAACACTGAAGCTTTCTTT. Protein product: CASSLAENTEAFF.